Listed below are T cell receptor beta chains from one sample, sequenced in a study of cytomegalovirus exposure and HLA in healthy donors. Clones were read by immunoSEQ multiplex PCR, and TCRdb kept only the in-frame ones, dropping some. Here the sample spans 130,000 to 150,000 clones, just over 90% being singletons. The specimen sequenced was PBMCs. The receptors here all came from a man between 18 and 35 years old in good health and CMV-seronegative. Each CDR3 is given with its conserved first and last residue. D genes are given only for firm matches. Clone size appears in some rows only: once, few, many, or a class for an expanded clone.

>TRBJ2-7|.|TRBV10-3|TRBD1|14
TGTGCCATCAGTGAGATGGGACAGGGGGACGAGCAGTACTTC
CAISEMGQGDEQYF
>TRBJ1-5|.|TRBV10-3|.|12
TGTGCCATCGGTCGGGATTATCAGCCCCAGCATTTT
CAIGRDYQPQHF
>TRBJ2-1|.|TRBV7-9|TRBD2|16
TGTGCCAGCAGCCCCACCGGGACTAGCGCCTACAATGAGCAGTTCTTC
CASSPTGTSAYNEQFF
>TRBJ1-2|.|TRBV10-3|TRBD1|14
TGTGCCACCAATACAGGGGGCTATGACTATGGCTACACCTTC
CATNTGGYDYGYTF
>TRBJ1-2|.|TRBV7-9|.|15
TGTGCCAGCAGCTTAGGTTTCAGGGAATCGGATGGCTACACCTTC
CASSLGFRESDGYTF
>TRBJ2-3|.|TRBV9|.|15
TGTGCCAGCAGCGTGGGGGGACTGCGCGGAGATACGCAGTATTTT
CASSVGGLRGDTQYF
>TRBJ2-1|.|TRBV19|TRBD2|12
TGTGCCAGTAGTACTCGGGGGGTGGAGCAGTTCTTC
CASSTRGVEQFF
>TRBJ2-3|.|TRBV9|.|12
TGTGCCAGCAGCGTAGCGTTAGATACGCAGTATTTT
CASSVALDTQYF
>TRBJ1-6|once|TRBV6-1|TRBD1|15
TGTGCCAGCAGTGAATGGGACAGCAATAATTCACCCCTCCACTTT
CASSEWDSNNSPLHF
>TRBJ1-3|.|TRBV29-1|.|16
TGCAGCGTTTCATTAACGACAGGTTTCTCTGGAAACACCATATATTTT
CSVSLTTGFSGNTIYF
>TRBJ2-7|.|TRBV27|.|18
TGTGCCAGCAGTTTATCGTATTCGGAGACAGGTGGGTGGAGGGAGCAGTACTTC
CASSLSYSETGGWREQYF
>TRBJ2-2|.|TRBV2|.|13
TGTGCCAGCAGACGGGGGAACACCGGGGAGCTGTTTTTT
CASRRGNTGELFF
>TRBJ2-5|.|TRBV13|.|15
TGTGCCAGCAGCTTAGATTCGCGGGGTGGGGAGACCCAGTACTTC
CASSLDSRGGETQYF
>TRBJ2-1|.|TRBV10-1|TRBD2|15
TGCGCCAGCAGTGGGGGGACTAGCGGTAACAATGAGCAGTTCTTC
CASSGGTSGNNEQFF
>TRBJ1-1|.|TRBV2|TRBD1|15
TGTGCCAGCAGTGTAGGAGGACAGGGGAACACTGAAGCTTTCTTT
CASSVGGQGNTEAFF
>TRBJ1-3|once|TRBV6-1|.|16
TGTGCCAGCAGTGAATCGAGGGGACTCTCTGGAAACACCATATATTTT
CASSESRGLSGNTIYF
>TRBJ2-7|.|TRBV5-1|TRBD1|15
TGCGCCAGCAGCTCGTCCGGGACAGGACCCTACGAGCAGTACTTC
CASSSSGTGPYEQYF
>TRBJ2-6|few|TRBV18|.|15
TGTGCCAGCTCACCACGCGGCTCTGGGGCCAACGTCCTGACTTTC
CASSPRGSGANVLTF
>TRBJ2-3|few|TRBV6-1|TRBD2|15
TGTGCCAGCATCCAAGCTAGCGGGGGGGCAGATACGCAGTATTTT
CASIQASGGADTQYF
>TRBJ2-5|.|TRBV7-3|TRBD2|15
TGTGCCAGCAGCCCCCAAGGACTAGTCAAAGAGACCCAGTACTTC
CASSPQGLVKETQYF
>TRBJ2-1|.|TRBV7-6|TRBD2|15
TGTGCCAGCAGCGTTAGCGGGGGGGCGTACAATGAGCAGTTCTTC
CASSVSGGAYNEQFF
>TRBJ2-7|.|TRBV5-1|.|14
TGCGCCAGCAGCTCGGGACTCCTGGGCTGGGAGCAGTACTTC
CASSSGLLGWEQYF
>TRBJ1-1|.|TRBV10-1|TRBD1|15
TGCGCCAGCAGCCGGGACAGGGGTTGGTACACTGAAGCTTTCTTT
CASSRDRGWYTEAFF
>TRBJ1-5|.|TRBV27|.|13
TGTGCCAGCAGTTTACTTAGCAATCAGCCCCAGCATTTT
CASSLLSNQPQHF
>TRBJ2-7|.|TRBV9|.|15
TGTGCCAGCAGCGTGAGGGGGGGACCAAGGGGCGAGCAGTACTTC
CASSVRGGPRGEQYF
>TRBJ2-7|.|TRBV18|.|14
TGTGCCAGCTCACCAGGGGCAGGGGGGAACGAGCAGTACTTC
CASSPGAGGNEQYF
>TRBJ2-1|.|TRBV9|.|17
TGTGCCAGCAGCCGAGGATCGGGGAGCCGCTCCTACAATGAGCAGTTCTTC
CASSRGSGSRSYNEQFF
>TRBJ1-5|.|TRBV27|.|16
TGTGCCAGCAGTCCATCCAACGGGGTTAAAATGTTCCCCCAGCATTTT
CASSPSNGVKMFPQHF
>TRBJ2-1|.|TRBV19|.|17
TGTGCCAGTAGTATAGGGGAGTTGACGGGAGAGGGCAATGAGCAGTTCTTC
CASSIGELTGEGNEQFF
>TRBJ1-2|once|TRBV19|TRBD1|15
TGTGCCAGTAGTCCTAGGACAGGGGGGAGCTATGGCTACACCTTC
CASSPRTGGSYGYTF
>TRBJ2-1|.|TRBV6-6|TRBD2|15
TGTGCCAGCACCCCCCGCGGGAGGTCATACAATGAGCAGTTCTTC
CASTPRGRSYNEQFF
>TRBJ2-3|.|TRBV10-1|TRBD2|14
TGCGCCAGCAGTCAAGGGACTAGCGGATTTACGCAGTATTTT
CASSQGTSGFTQYF
>TRBJ2-2|.|TRBV5-1|.|14
TGCGCCAGCAGGCTAGCGTGGGGCACCGGGGAGCTGTTTTTT
CASRLAWGTGELFF
>TRBJ2-1|.|TRBV9|TRBD2|17
TGTGCCAGCAGCGTAGGTCCCCGGGGAGCGGGAGAGGATGAGCAGTTCTTC
CASSVGPRGAGEDEQFF
>TRBJ2-1|.|TRBV30|.|15
TGTGCCTGGAGTGTACAGTTTAGGGGAGGCTATGAGCAGTTCTTC
CAWSVQFRGGYEQFF
>TRBJ1-1|.|TRBV28|TRBD1|14
TGTGCCAGCAGTTTAGGGGACAGGGTGACTGAAGCTTTCTTT
CASSLGDRVTEAFF
>TRBJ2-2|.|TRBV12-5|TRBD1|16
TGTGCTAGTGGTTTGGCCGCAGGGGGCTACACCGGGGAGCTGTTTTTT
CASGLAAGGYTGELFF
>TRBJ2-4|.|TRBV30|.|16
TGTGCCTGGAAACAGAAGGGGCCGCTAGCCAAAAACATTCAGTACTTC
CAWKQKGPLAKNIQYF
>TRBJ1-5|once|TRBV19|TRBD1|13
TGTGCCAGTAGTGGGACAGGGAATCAGCCCCAGCATTTT
CASSGTGNQPQHF
>TRBJ2-1|.|TRBV7-9|TRBD2|17
TGTGCCAGCAGCTTGAGCACTAGCGGGAGGGATTACAATGAGCAGTTCTTC
CASSLSTSGRDYNEQFF
>TRBJ2-3|.|TRBV9|TRBD2|14
TGTGCCAGCAGCGTAGGACTAGCTTCAGATACGCAGTATTTT
CASSVGLASDTQYF
>TRBJ2-1|.|TRBV7-8|TRBD2|16
TGTGCCAGCAGCTCCAGACTAGCGGGAGTACCCAATGAGCAGTTCTTC
CASSSRLAGVPNEQFF
>TRBJ1-2|.|TRBV15|.|14
TGTGCCACCAGCAGTGAGGGCGGTTCCTATGGCTACACCTTC
CATSSEGGSYGYTF
>TRBJ2-3|.|TRBV6-1|TRBD2|14
TGTGCCAGCAGTAGCGGGGGCGACACAGATACGCAGTATTTT
CASSSGGDTDTQYF
>TRBJ1-2|.|TRBV10-3|TRBD1|14
TGTGCCATCAGAAGGACAGGGGGCGACTATGGCTACACCTTC
CAIRRTGGDYGYTF
>TRBJ1-5|.|TRBV30|.|15
TGTGCCTGGAGTGTATCGGGGGGAGGGAATCAGCCCCAGCATTTT
CAWSVSGGGNQPQHF
>TRBJ1-2|.|TRBV6-6|.|13
TGTGCCAGCGCGCGGCACATAAACTATGGCTACACCTTC
CASARHINYGYTF
>TRBJ2-7|few|TRBV5-4|.|12
TGTGCCAGCAGCCAGGACAGCTACGAGCAGTACTTC
CASSQDSYEQYF
>TRBJ1-1|.|TRBV9|TRBD1|18
TGTGCCAGCAGCGTAGGCCCCGACAGGGTCCGAGATAGCGCTGAAGCTTTCTTT
CASSVGPDRVRDSAEAFF
>TRBJ2-7|.|TRBV7-2|TRBD1|15
TGTGCCAGCAGCTTAAACAGGGGAACACCCTTCGAGCAGTACTTC
CASSLNRGTPFEQYF
>TRBJ2-5|.|TRBV4-3|TRBD2|17
TGCGCCAGCAGCCAAGGGGCCTTAGCGGGAGGAGGTGAGACCCAGTACTTC
CASSQGALAGGGETQYF
>TRBJ1-1|many|TRBV6-4|.|13
TGTGCCAGCTCCTCAGACAGGAACACTGAAGCTTTCTTT
CASSSDRNTEAFF
>TRBJ1-2|.|TRBV5-1|.|15
TGCGCCAGCAGCTTGGATTTGACGGAGTTGGATGGCTACACCTTC
CASSLDLTELDGYTF
>TRBJ2-3|once|TRBV5-1|TRBD1|16
TGCGCCAGCAGGGGGACAGGGATAGGTATCACAGATACGCAGTATTTT
CASRGTGIGITDTQYF
>TRBJ1-2|once|TRBV10-2|.|12
TGCGCCAGCACCGAGAGAGGGCATGGCTACACCTTC
CASTERGHGYTF